This T cell receptor beta chain is drawn from a study of blood T cell repertoires in COVID-19 (dated by TCRdb to about 2020). Looking at the study overall: Collaborator samples came from the United States, Italy and Spain and covered acute and convalescent phases of COVID-19. The repertoires were made available in a free public database intended to serve as a resource for research on the immune response to SARS-CoV-2. The sample metadata nearly always contained a de-identified subject ID, COVID-19 status, age in years and sex. The material from the prospective study consisted of cDNA or gDNA derived from T cells, B-cell-depleted T cells, or PBMCs. The dataset comprised deeply sampled blood TCRbeta repertoires from subjects exposed to, actively infected with, or recovered from COVID-19. The samples were drawn from the first 160 participants of the ongoing ImmuneRACE study and from more than 1,000 subjects provided by 6 global collaborators. Where available, HLA class I and class II types were obtained from metadata supplied by the sample provider rather than from assay-based typing. Overall study results and their limits: Clinical and demographic metadata were provided uncurated, with the amount varying by source and participant.

Enrolling through a virtual design, the prospective study's participants ranged in age from roughly 18 to 95 years and lived across some 22 United States geographic areas. In the prospective study, cohorts were assigned on the basis of participant-reported clinical history obtained from a screening survey and a study questionnaire. For ImmuneRACE Cohort 3, a participant was defined as recovered based on two consecutive negative NP/OP PCR tests, clearance by a healthcare professional, or resolution of symptoms. In the prospective study, mobile phlebotomists collected whole blood, serum and a nasopharyngeal or oropharyngeal swab from each participant. Participants in the prospective study had the option to provide additional blood draws and questionnaires over a roughly two-month period. Prospective study blood samples were shipped either frozen or at room temperature before DNA extraction. TCRbeta CDR3 regions were amplified from genomic DNA by means of the immunoSEQ Assay, a bias-controlled multiplex PCR. From the authors' description of their analysis: Within the assay, amplification of reference gene primers was used to estimate how many nucleated cells each sample contained. To quantify the absolute abundance of each unique TCRbeta CDR3 rearrangement, sequence reads were collapsed and filtered. Productive Simpson clonality was computed per sample as the square root of Simpson's diversity index over productive rearrangements. TCRdb took this table from immuneACCESS and kept in-frame rearrangements with V and J called. Such tables lack part of the clones; where checked against another copy, unresolved V genes explain under half of the gap, and the rest is unexplained. V, J and clone size are those of that table, while D and trimming were read from the DNA. The sample profile shows around 330,000 clones; over 80% of them were found once. The top ten constitute 8.5% to 10% of the sample.

The CDR3 spans 15 residues, from the cysteine through the phenylalanine. Solely the CDR3 DNA is kept, with 45 bases framed from the first base. After removal of 0 bases from V and 5 bases from J, the junction retains 5 bases not matched to a gene. From the germline V gene, CDR1 is LGHNA and CDR2 is YSLEER. A remark on this clone: Its antigen is unknown. No much larger clonotype is one base removed from it; base qualities were not supplied.

The sequence was obtained from a woman younger than 30 who had recovered from COVID-19. The V gene is TRBV4-3 and the J gene is TRBJ2-5; the junction holds 8 bases that match TRBD1. Sequencing used PBMCs or T cells enriched from blood (not recorded which). The CDR3 protein is CASSQEHRGAETQYF. The DNA sequence reads TGCGCCAGCAGCCAAGAGCACAGGGGGGCGGAGACCCAGTACTTC.